This T cell receptor beta chain came from a study of blood T cell repertoires in COVID-19. Study-level information: Some COVID-19 samples were acute and others convalescent; all came from the United States, Italy and Spain. Sources were T cells, B-cell-depleted T cells, or PBMCs; the material itself was cDNA or gDNA.

Germline CDR1 reads SQVTM; CDR2 reads ANQGSEA. The CDR3 runs 13 residues. Trimming shortened V by 3 bases and J by 0 bases, and 9 bases separated the two germline ends. In the authors' workflow: Amplification with reference gene primers provided the estimates of nucleated cell counts. Clones were sequenced by immunoSEQ multiplex PCR, and TCRdb holds only the in-frame ones, with some missing. V, J and clone size were drawn from that table, and D and trimming were deduced from the DNA. In the table there are some 62,000 clones, over 75% of which are singletons. V usage is TRBV29-1 and J usage is TRBJ2-7, with a tentative D call TRBD1 (5 bases). The TCR originated in a man aged 60 to 75 with acute or convalescent COVID-19. What was sequenced was peripheral blood. In DNA, the CDR3 is TGCAGCGTTGAGGACAATCTCTCCTACGAGCAGTACTTC. It codes for CSVEDNLSYEQYF.